This TCR beta chain was identified during a study of shared clonotypes between healthy human individuals. On the study more broadly: Used for every donor were three CD4 naive, three CD4 memory, two CD8 naive and one CD8 memory plate. The study's findings and limits: Few donors limited the genetic and exposure-history diversity represented.

Libraries were prepared by immunoSEQ multiplex PCR; TCRdb keeps only in-frame clonotypes and omits some of them. The sample holds about 2.3 million clones; 93% are singletons and the top ten take 0.39%. This clone was observed a handful of times. The antigen is undetermined. Germline assignment: CDR1 SNHLY and CDR2 FYNNEI. The CDR3 is made up of 13 amino acids. V was pared by 7 bases and J by 7 bases, with 16 bases between. The chain has TRBV2 and TRBJ1-1, with D possibly matching TRBD1 (5 bases). The source material was naive CD4+ T cells from PBMCs. The subset is: CD45RA+ positively selected. The sequence came from a man aged 18-30 years in good health. Some clones in this sample may be carry-over from other donors' samples. CDR3 sequence reads: CASNPGQKIEAFF. The CDR3 nucleotides read TGTGCCAGCAACCCGGGGCAGAAAATTGAAGCTTTCTTT.